These T cell receptor beta chains were read from a single sample in a study of cytomegalovirus exposure and HLA in healthy donors. TCRdb's copy holds only in-frame clones and misses some; the assay was immunoSEQ multiplex PCR. The table records approximately 110,000 clones, 65% to 85% of them present only once. Sequencing used PBMCs. The receptors were gathered from a man younger than 35 in good health and CMV-seronegative. CDR3s include the opening cysteine and the closing phenylalanine or tryptophan.

j_call v_call cdr3_aa
TRBJ2-7 TRBV9 CASSVASSSYEQYF
TRBJ1-4 TRBV5-1 CASSLGTGGVDEKLFF
TRBJ2-2 TRBV7-2 CASSVPGLAFGELFF
TRBJ1-6 TRBV7-9 CASSFFSSPLHF
TRBJ1-1 TRBV19 CASSIQTGKEAFF
TRBJ2-2 TRBV14 CASSFLLQGTGELFF
TRBJ1-2 TRBV6-4 CASSDSGNLGYTF
TRBJ2-7 TRBV7-2 CASSLGQWQGDEQYF
TRBJ2-7 TRBV29-1 CSVPTSGTSYEQYF
TRBJ1-1 TRBV29-1 CSVEVGYTEAFF
TRBJ1-1 TRBV4-2 CASSGTGQGNTEAFF
TRBJ2-7 TRBV6-4 CASSPPFLAGRPYEQYF
TRBJ1-1 TRBV6-6 CASSYPRSDRGREAFF
TRBJ2-5 TRBV19 CASSINREETQYF
TRBJ2-7 TRBV10-3 CAISESTQAAGSSYEQYF
TRBJ1-2 TRBV20-1 CSAPLRGSYTF
TRBJ2-3 TRBV6-4 CASSRTSGSMDTQYF
TRBJ2-7 TRBV28 CASSLWSATGGVIPYEQYF
TRBJ2-7 TRBV7-9 CASSLVGEAYEQYF
TRBJ2-3 TRBV6-5 CASSGLDTQYF
TRBJ1-5 TRBV5-1 CASSQGPNQPQHF
TRBJ2-2 TRBV9 CASSVGGRSTGELFF
TRBJ2-3 TRBV6-4 CASSVLAGTDTQYF
TRBJ1-3 TRBV9 CASSVAPRTGNTIYF
TRBJ2-3 TRBV19 CASAGLAGGTDTQYF
TRBJ1-4 TRBV5-6 CASTHVTNEKLFF
TRBJ1-1 TRBV27 CASSWGGEAFF
TRBJ1-2 TRBV5-6 CASSPDRALFYGYTF
TRBJ2-7 TRBV11-3 CASSPPRALNPEQYF
TRBJ2-4 TRBV5-4 CASSHGRSAKNIQYF
TRBJ2-1 TRBV28 CASSSGTSGRNEQFF
TRBJ2-1 TRBV9 CASSPLSGSLYEQFF
TRBJ1-1 TRBV7-6 CASSLRENTEAFF
TRBJ2-1 TRBV7-7 CASSLGAGDNEQFF
TRBJ2-7 TRBV4-3 CASSQDRAGRGSEQYF
TRBJ2-2 TRBV11-3 CASSLYRNTGELFF
TRBJ1-5 TRBV19 CASSISGQGSQPQHF
TRBJ2-7 TRBV29-1 CSVEGGPGYEQYF
TRBJ2-2 TRBV11-3 CASSPESSGNTGELFF
TRBJ1-4 TRBV11-2 CASSLSRTNEKLFF
TRBJ1-5 TRBV7-2 CASSSLTGASNQPQHF
TRBJ1-2 TRBV7-2 CASSLARQGHGYTF
TRBJ2-1 TRBV27 CASSLGPSGIYNEQFF
TRBJ2-7 TRBV18 CASSPSGQGVYEQYF
TRBJ2-1 TRBV18 CASSPLAPEGDEQFF
TRBJ2-7 TRBV30 CAWSPTGNYEQYF
TRBJ2-5 TRBV7-6 CASSPYQGKETQYF
TRBJ2-1 TRBV28 CASRRQGTYNEQFF
TRBJ2-7 TRBV7-9 CASRKSGYEQYF
TRBJ1-3 TRBV27 CASRGRAGNTIYF
TRBJ2-2 TRBV9 CASSYLSGELFF
TRBJ1-2 TRBV27 CASSLSADYGYTF